The clone carrying this TCR beta chain was observed a handful of times. The target antigen is unknown. Regions amplified from RNA transcripts were the TCR beta CDR3 regions. When the TCR CDR3 underwent first-round RT-PCR, the HTBI primer set was used. Each CDR3 protein gets one entry after TCRdb re-called the multiplex PCR reads with MiXCR. The table includes 90,000 to 120,000 distinct CDR3 sequences, approximately 15% detected once. The data were obtained in a study of T cells in Graves' hyperthyroidism and ophthalmopathy. Study results and caveats: Most expanded thyroid clonotypes above 0.001 also appeared in blood.

The CDR3 has 13 residues. Looked up from germline, CDR1 is MNHEY and CDR2 is SMNVEV (reference sequence). The ends were cut back, 3 bases at V and 9 bases at J, with 15 bases in the middle. Hyperthyroidism of Graves' type that showed no ophthalmopathy progression within 18 months was stable. The diagnoses drew upon clinical symptoms, serum thyroxine and TRAb, thyroid ultrasound and orbital computed tomography. The sequenced sample was blood. This TCR was sampled from a woman between 45 and 60 years old with Graves' hyperthyroidism. The chain carries TRBV27 and TRBJ2-7; D remains ambiguous. The CDR3 spells CASSFTRLDGQYF. CDR3 bases: TGTGCCAGCAGTTTTACGAGGCTGGATGGGCAGTACTTC.